Described below is a single T cell receptor beta chain sequence and its context. The junction shows a germline mismatch at one end, possibly a read error. The patients had localized lung adenocarcinoma, a non-small cell subtype. The sample is drawn from a study of CD4 and CD8 cells across lung adenocarcinoma regions. CDR1 is MGHRA and CDR2 is YSYEKL in the germline V gene. The CDR3 extends over 17 amino acids. Each CDR3 protein is one row after TCRdb ran MiXCR on the PCR reads. Of over 10,000 distinct CDR3 sequences listed, less than 60% are singletons. The gene calls are TRBV4-1 and TRBJ2-3, with D possibly being TRBD2 (8 bases). This sequence was found in a female donor with lung adenocarcinoma. The CD4 and CD8 labels of this study may be unreliable. The sequenced sample was CD8+ T cells from the margin of a lung tumor. The CDR3 sequence is CASSAGLGGREPETQYF. DNA for the CDR3: TGCGCCAGCAGCGCGGGACTAGGGGGCCGTGAGCCGGAGACGCAGTATTTC.